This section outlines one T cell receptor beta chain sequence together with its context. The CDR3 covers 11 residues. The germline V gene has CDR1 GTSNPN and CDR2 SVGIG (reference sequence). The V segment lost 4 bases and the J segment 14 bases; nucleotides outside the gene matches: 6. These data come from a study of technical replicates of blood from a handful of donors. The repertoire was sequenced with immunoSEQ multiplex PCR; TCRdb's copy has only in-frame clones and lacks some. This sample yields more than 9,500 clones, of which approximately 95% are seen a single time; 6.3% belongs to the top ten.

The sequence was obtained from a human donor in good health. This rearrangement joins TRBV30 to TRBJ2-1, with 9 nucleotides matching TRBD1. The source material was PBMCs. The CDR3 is CAWMTGDREFF. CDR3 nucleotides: TGTGCCTGGATGACCGGGGACAGGGAGTTCTTC.